The source of this T cell receptor beta chain is a study of shared clonotypes between healthy human individuals. Study observations and caveats: The researchers took only blood, and tissue repertoires probably look different. The four-donor shared clonotypes exceeded non-shared clonotypes in generation probability, with non-shared ones scoring lower.

TCRdb's copy holds only in-frame clones and misses some; the assay was immunoSEQ multiplex PCR. The sample yields some 580,000 clones, around 97% seen once. Remarks on this clone: Its antigen remains unidentified.

CDR1 is SGHAT, CDR2 FQNNGV, per germline. This CDR3 is built from 16 residues. Trimming removed 5 bases at V and 3 bases at J, with 20 bases between. The receptor's source is a woman aged 25 to 39 in good health. The specimen was naive CD4+ T cells sorted from blood. Regarding subset: CD45RA+ positively selected. The chain combines TRBV11-2 with TRBJ2-7; no reliable D call. The CDR3: CASSLQLSNDIYEQYF. The CDR3, as DNA: TGTGCCAGCAGCCTCCAATTATCCAACGACATCTACGAGCAGTACTTC. Based on the CDR3 plus reference TRBV11-2 and TRBJ2-7, the full variable domain is EAGVAQSPRYKIIEKRQSVAFWCNPISGHATLYWYQQILGQGPKLLIQFQNNGVVDDSQLPKDRFSAERLKGVDSTLKIQPAKLEDSAVYLCASSLQLSNDIYEQYFGPGTRLTVT.